This T cell receptor (beta chain) was observed in a study of blood T cell repertoires in COVID-19 (TCRdb year 2020). Regarding the study in general: Collaborator samples came from the United States, Italy and Spain and covered acute and convalescent phases of COVID-19. The material from the prospective study consisted of cDNA or gDNA derived from T cells, B-cell-depleted T cells, or PBMCs. The dataset comprised deeply sampled blood TCRbeta repertoires from subjects exposed to, actively infected with, or recovered from COVID-19. The repertoires were made available in a free public database intended to serve as a resource for research on the immune response to SARS-CoV-2. Samples were obtained from the ongoing ImmuneRACE study (first 160 participants) and from some 1,300 subjects provided by 6 global collaborators. A de-identified subject ID, COVID-19 status, age in years and sex were almost always included in the sample metadata. Where available, HLA class I and class II types were taken from metadata supplied by the sample provider and were not determined by assay-based typing. On the study overall, not on this receptor specifically: Clinical and demographic metadata were provided uncurated, with the amount varying by source and participant.

Note on this clone: This clone's antigen is unknown. It has no much larger one-base neighbor in the sample; base qualities were not kept.

CDR3 length: 14 amino acids, cysteine to phenylalanine. Here the CDR3 DNA is all that survives: 42 bases in frame from base 1. CDR1 is given as SGHRS and CDR2 as YFSETQ, both from the germline V gene. A distance of 12 bases separates the germline ends of V and J, which lose 4 bases and 2 bases respectively. The immunoSEQ Assay, a bias-controlled multiplex PCR, was used to amplify TCRbeta CDR3 regions from genomic DNA. Per the original workflow: The number of nucleated cells in each sample was estimated by amplification of reference gene primers within the assay. To quantify the absolute abundance of each unique TCRbeta CDR3 rearrangement, sequence reads were collapsed and filtered. Productive Simpson clonality was computed per sample as the square root of Simpson's diversity index over productive rearrangements. Drawn from immuneACCESS, this table holds only the in-frame rearrangements with V and J called that TCRdb kept. Clones are partly lost; checked studies trace under half to an unresolved V gene and leave the rest unexplained. V and J calls and clone size follow that table, whereas D and trimming were derived from the DNA. The sample profile shows approximately 140,000 clones; 88% of them were found once. The ten largest make up around 26% of the sample.

Whole blood was collected in K2EDTA tubes by collaborating institutions according to the institutions' own protocols. Collaborator samples were shipped for TCRbeta analysis as frozen whole blood, isolated PBMCs, or DNA extracted from either sample type. The clonotype was recovered from a human donor in a cohort sampled during active COVID-19. Material: peripheral blood. The sequence joins TRBV5-1 to TRBJ1-2, with TRBD1 perhaps the D gene, on 6 matching bases. The DNA sequence reads TGCGCCAGCAGCCGAACAGGGTCGAACTATGGCTACACCTTC. This codes for CASSRTGSNYGYTF.